The present T cell receptor (beta chain) was sequenced within a study of T cell responses to AZD1222 COVID-19 vaccine. Second-dose recipients at about 4 or about 12 weeks were treated as one pooled group. Overall study results and limits: White British people made up most donors, females outnumbered males, and clonal diversity was possibly underestimated.

Remarks on this clone: Its antigen remains unidentified.

This CDR3 has 17 amino acids. V gave up 4 bases and J gave up 6 bases; unmatched junction bases: 8. From germline, CDR1 is SGHTA and CDR2 FQGTGA. TCRdb's table, derived via immunoSEQ multiplex PCR, lists solely in-frame clones and lacks some. The table records under 150,000 clones, approximately 91% of them present only once. V gene TRBV7-3 combines with J gene TRBJ2-1; 14 bases align to TRBD2. The sequence came from an adult who received the AZD1222 COVID-19 vaccine. Sequenced here: peripheral blood, sampled 28 days after the second AZD1222 dose. The CDR3 reads CASSSGLAGGLRNEQFF. Written as DNA, the CDR3 is TGTGCCAGCAGCTCCGGACTAGCGGGAGGTCTTCGCAATGAGCAGTTCTTC.